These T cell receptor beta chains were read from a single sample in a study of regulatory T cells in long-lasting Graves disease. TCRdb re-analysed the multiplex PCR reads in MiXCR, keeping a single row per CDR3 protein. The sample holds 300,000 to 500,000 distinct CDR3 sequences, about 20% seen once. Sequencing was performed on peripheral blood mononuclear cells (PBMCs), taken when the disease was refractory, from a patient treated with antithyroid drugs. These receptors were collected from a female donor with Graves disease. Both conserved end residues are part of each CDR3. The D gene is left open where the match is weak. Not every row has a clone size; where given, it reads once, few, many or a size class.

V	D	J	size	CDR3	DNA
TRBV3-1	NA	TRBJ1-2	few	CASSLVGTVDYGYTF	TGTGCCAGCAGCCTGGTGGGGACCGTCGACTATGGCTACACCTTC
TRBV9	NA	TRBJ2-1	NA	CASSVAGETYNEQFF	TGTGCCAGCAGCGTAGCGGGGGAAACGTACAATGAGCAGTTCTTC
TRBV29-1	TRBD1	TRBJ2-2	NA	CSVWGQGTGELFF	TGCAGCGTGTGGGGACAGGGCACCGGGGAGCTGTTTTTT
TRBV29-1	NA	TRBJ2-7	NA	CSVDSDSGEQYF	TGCAGCGTTGATAGCGACTCAGGCGAGCAGTACTTC
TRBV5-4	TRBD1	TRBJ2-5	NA	CASSFDRGPQETQYF	TGTGCCAGCAGCTTCGACAGGGGGCCACAAGAGACCCAGTACTTC
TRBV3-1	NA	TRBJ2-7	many	CASQGHHSYEQYF	TGTGCCAGCCAAGGACACCACTCCTACGAGCAGTACTTC
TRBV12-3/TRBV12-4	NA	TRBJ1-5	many	CASTTNIGGFGAQHF	TGTGCCAGCACCACAAATATCGGGGGCTTCGGGGCCCAGCATTTT
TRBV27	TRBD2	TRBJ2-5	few	CASSLSASGSSTQYF	TGTGCCAGCAGTTTATCGGCTAGCGGGAGTTCGACCCAGTACTTC
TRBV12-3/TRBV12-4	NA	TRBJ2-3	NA	CASSLQHGSPNTQYF	TGTGCCAGCAGTTTACAGCACGGGAGTCCGAATACGCAGTATTTT
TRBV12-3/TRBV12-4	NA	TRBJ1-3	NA	CASSWAGAGNTIYF	TGTGCCAGCAGTTGGGCAGGGGCTGGAAACACCATATATTTT
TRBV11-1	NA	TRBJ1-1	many	CASAPGGYTEAFF	TGTGCCAGCGCCCCCGGAGGGTACACTGAAGCTTTCTTT
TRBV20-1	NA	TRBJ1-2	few	CSARNGYTF	TGCAGTGCTAGGAATGGCTACACCTTC
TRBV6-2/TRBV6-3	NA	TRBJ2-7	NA	CASSEADEQYF	TGTGCCAGCAGTGAAGCGGACGAGCAGTACTTC
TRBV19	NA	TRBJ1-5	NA	CASRTTDYSNQPQHF	TGTGCCAGTAGGACGACGGACTATAGCAATCAGCCCCAGCATTTT
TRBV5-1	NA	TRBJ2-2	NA	CASSLGERARVGELFF	TGCGCCAGCAGCTTGGGGGAGCGGGCCCGCGTCGGGGAGCTGTTTTTT
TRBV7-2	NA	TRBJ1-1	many	CASSSETWRTEAFF	TGTGCCAGCAGCTCCGAAACATGGCGGACTGAAGCTTTCTTT
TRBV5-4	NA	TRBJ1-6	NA	CASSLSQADNSPLHF	TGTGCCAGCAGCTTGAGTCAGGCAGATAATTCACCCCTCCACTTT
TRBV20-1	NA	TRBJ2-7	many	CSAGMPSSYEQYF	TGCAGTGCTGGGATGCCTAGCTCCTACGAGCAGTACTTC
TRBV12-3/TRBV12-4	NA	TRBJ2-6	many	CASSLAAGANVLTF	TGTGCCAGCAGTTTGGCGGCTGGGGCCAACGTCCTGACTTTC
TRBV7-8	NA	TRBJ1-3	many	CASSLDGSSGNTIYF	TGTGCCAGCAGCTTAGACGGTAGCTCTGGAAACACCATATATTTT
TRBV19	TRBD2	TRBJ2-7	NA	CASSTSPAGVSEQYF	TGTGCCAGTAGTACCTCCCCAGCGGGAGTGTCTGAGCAGTACTTC
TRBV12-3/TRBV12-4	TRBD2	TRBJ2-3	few	CASTAYGAGYTDTQYF	TGTGCCAGCACCGCTTATGGAGCGGGGTACACAGATACGCAGTATTTT
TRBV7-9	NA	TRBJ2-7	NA	CASSLAKVPPYEQYF	TGTGCCAGCAGCTTAGCGAAGGTCCCCCCTTACGAGCAGTACTTC
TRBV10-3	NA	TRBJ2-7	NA	CAISEAGIYEQYF	TGTGCCATCAGTGAAGCAGGGATCTACGAGCAGTACTTC
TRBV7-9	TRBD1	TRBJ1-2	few	CASSRTGGQIGYTF	TGTGCCAGCAGCCGGACAGGGGGGCAGATTGGCTACACCTTC
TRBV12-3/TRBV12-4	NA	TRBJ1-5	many	CASSLGQNSNQPQHF	TGTGCCAGCAGCCTGGGGCAGAATAGCAATCAGCCCCAGCATTTT
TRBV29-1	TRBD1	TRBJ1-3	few	CSVVDRVGNTIYF	TGCAGCGTTGTGGACAGGGTTGGAAACACCATATATTTT
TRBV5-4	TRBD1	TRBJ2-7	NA	CASSLGGQGDYEQYF	TGTGCCAGCAGCTTGGGGGGACAGGGGGACTACGAGCAGTACTTC
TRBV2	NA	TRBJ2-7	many	CASSPLLGTPAGIEQYF	TGTGCCAGCAGCCCCCTCCTAGGCACCCCAGCGGGCATCGAGCAGTACTTC
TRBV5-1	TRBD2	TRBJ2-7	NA	CASRLASGSSYEQYF	TGCGCCAGCAGATTAGCTAGCGGTAGCTCCTACGAGCAGTACTTC
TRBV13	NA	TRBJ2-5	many	CASSLNRGQETQYF	TGTGCCAGCAGCCTCAATAGGGGGCAAGAGACCCAGTACTTC
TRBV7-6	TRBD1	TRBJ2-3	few	CASSTGGYDTDTQYF	TGTGCCAGCAGTACAGGGGGGTATGACACAGATACGCAGTATTTT
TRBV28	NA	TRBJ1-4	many	CASRPAGATNEKLFF	TGTGCCAGCAGGCCAGCGGGTGCAACTAATGAAAAACTGTTTTTT
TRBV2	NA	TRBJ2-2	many	CASSEEGFTGELFF	TGTGCCAGCAGTGAAGAGGGGTTCACCGGGGAGCTGTTTTTT
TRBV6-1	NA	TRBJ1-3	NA	CASSPRGHSGNTIYF	TGTGCCAGCAGTCCCCGGGGTCACTCTGGAAACACCATATATTTT
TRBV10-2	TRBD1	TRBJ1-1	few	CASTRPGQGEAFF	TGCGCCAGCACTAGACCGGGACAGGGGGAGGCTTTCTTT